One sample yielded the 13 T cell receptor beta chains listed below, sequenced in a study of blood T cell repertoires in COVID-19 (TCRdb year 2020). Library construction relied on the immunoSEQ multiplex PCR assay. The source is immuneACCESS, and TCRdb retained only in-frame sequences with V and J called. Part of the clones is not carried over; for the studies checked, unresolved V genes explain less than half of this, and the remainder is unexplained. The sample has more than 300,000 clones on record, around 87% of them singletons. Together, the top ten hold about 10% of the sample. Sequenced: peripheral blood. The receptors shown here come from a young woman with COVID-19, enrolled during active disease.

Only a few counts were recorded for this clone. The chain uses TRBV27 and TRBJ2-1; 9 bases agree with TRBD2. The V segment lost 2 bases and the J segment 11 bases; nucleotides outside the gene matches: 16. Germline assignment: CDR1 MNHEY and CDR2 SMNVEV (reference sequence). The CDR3 is made up of 17 amino acids. CDR3 residues: CASSLASGTARQLQQFF. The CDR3 DNA reads as TGTGCCAGCAGTTTAGCTAGCGGGACCGCAAGACAACTACAGCAGTTCTTC.

The CDR3 is CASSQAPAGADTQYF. In DNA form, the CDR3 reads TGCGCCAGCAGCCAGGCCCCCGCGGGGGCAGATACGCAGTATTTT. The rearrangement joins TRBV4-3 to TRBJ2-3, with 7 bases aligning to TRBD2. Per the germline V gene, CDR1 is LGHNA and CDR2 is YSLEER. The CDR3 spans 15 residues. Trimming at V came to 3 bases and at J to 4 bases, leaving 7 bases not matched to a gene.

The chain recombines TRBV28 with TRBJ2-2, with D possibly being TRBD2 (6 bases). The CDR3 extends over 17 amino acids. V gave up 5 bases and J gave up 4 bases, with 20 bases separating them. CDR1 MDHEN and CDR2 SYDVKM come from the germline V gene. DNA for the CDR3: TGTGCCAGCAGTACGCAGGCCTGGGGGGTGGGCACCGGGGAGCTGTTTTTT. Its protein is CASSTQAWGVGTGELFF.

The J gene is TRBJ2-5, the V gene TRBV5-4; TRBD1 agrees at 7 bases. Looked up from germline, CDR1 is SGHNT and CDR2 is YYREEE (reference sequence). The CDR3 sequence is 17 residues long. The ends lost 4 bases at V and 3 bases at J; junction bases unmatched: 15. CDR3 protein: CASSTYAGTEIKETQYF. Written as DNA, the CDR3 is TGTGCCAGCAGCACCTACGCCGGGACAGAAATAAAAGAGACCCAGTACTTC.

The chain is built from TRBV6-2 or TRBV6-3 and TRBJ1-6, with D possibly TRBD1 on 5 matching bases. This CDR3 region has 16 residues. The V gene lost 4 bases and the J gene lost 2 bases, with 12 bases spanning the gap. The germline gives CDR1 MNHEY, CDR2 SVGEGT. The CDR3 DNA reads TGTGCCAGCAGTTTTCCACTGGACACCTATAATTCACCCCTCCACTTT. This codes for CASSFPLDTYNSPLHF.

The chain is built from TRBV4-1 and TRBJ2-1, with 7 bases lining up with TRBD1. This CDR3 comprises 17 residues. J gave up 0 bases and V 4 bases, and 9 bases lay outside the gene matches. CDR1 is MGHRA and CDR2 is YSYEKL in the germline V gene. The CDR3 DNA follows: TGCGCCAGCAGCCTCGCTGGGGGACAGAGCTCCTACAATGAGCAGTTCTTC. Translation: CASSLAGGQSSYNEQFF.

The chain recombines TRBV28 with TRBJ2-7; 7 positions match TRBD2. V lost 6 bases and J lost 2; bases outside the gene matches: 7. Germline loops: CDR1 MDHEN, CDR2 SYDVKM. The CDR3 length is 14 residues. In DNA form, the CDR3 reads TGTGCCAGCAGGACAGCCGGGACTACCTACGAGCAGTACTTC. It specifies CASRTAGTTYEQYF.

The rearrangement uses TRBV9 and TRBJ1-5; D is unresolved. V lost 0 bases, J lost 7 bases, and 8 bases lay in between. CDR1 SGDLS and CDR2 YYNGEE come from the germline V gene. This CDR3 is 13 amino acids long. The CDR3: CASSVDEGQPQHF. The CDR3 region has the DNA TGTGCCAGCAGCGTAGACGAGGGCCAGCCCCAGCATTTT.

The rearrangement joins TRBV29-1 to TRBJ2-5; 7 bases are shared with TRBD2. Trimming removed 4 bases from V and 1 base from J; junction bases left unmatched: 15. The V gene's germline CDR1 is SQVTM and CDR2 ANQGSEA. CDR3 length: 17 residues. In DNA form, the CDR3 reads TGCAGCGTTGGGGGGGGTCAGGGTACTTTGTTCCAAGAGACCCAGTACTTC. It specifies CSVGGGQGTLFQETQYF.

The chain links TRBV6-6 to TRBJ2-1; TRBD2 aligns across 9 bases. The CDR3 is 14 amino acids. The germline gives CDR1 MNHNY, CDR2 SVGAGI (reference sequence). J lost 10 bases, V lost 2 bases, and 6 bases had no gene match. The CDR3 here is CASSYLAGGPEQFF. CDR3 nucleotide sequence: TGTGCCAGCAGTTACCTGGCGGGAGGGCCGGAGCAGTTCTTC.

This clone was observed once. This chain connects TRBV6-5 to TRBJ2-7; D may be TRBD1 (7 bases). The V end lost 7 bases, the J end lost 6 bases, and 10 bases lay between the germline ends. In germline, CDR1 is MNHEY, CDR2 SVGAGI. The CDR3 runs to 11 residues. The CDR3 DNA follows: TGTGCCAGCAACCAGGGGGGCGAGCAGTACTTC. This sequence encodes CASNQGGEQYF.

CDR3 residues: CASSPDRLNYGYTF. CDR3 DNA sequence: TGTGCCAGCAGTCCGGACAGACTTAACTATGGCTACACCTTC. The chain is built from TRBV6-5 and TRBJ1-2; possible D gene TRBD1, 6 bases. Germline CDR1 MNHEY, CDR2 SVGAGI. This CDR3 contains 14 residues. Trimming took off 5 bases at V and 1 base at J, with 11 bases between the two ends.

The V call is TRBV6-5, the J call TRBJ2-7; the D gene is possibly TRBD1 (6 bases). CDR1 is MNHEY, CDR2 SVGAGI, per germline. The V gene lost 0 bases and the J gene lost 3 bases, with 12 bases spanning the gap. The CDR3 contains 15 residues. The CDR3 sequence is CASSYSRDIRYEQYF. The CDR3 bases are TGTGCCAGCAGTTACTCTAGGGACATTCGCTACGAGCAGTACTTC.